One T cell receptor beta chain is described in this entry. Its antigen remains unknown. TCRdb re-analysed the RT-PCR reads in MiXCR, keeping a single row per CDR3 protein. The profile shows hundreds of thousands of distinct CDR3 sequences, about 18% of them singletons. V was pared by 4 bases and J by 2 bases, with 13 bases between. There are 15 residues in the CDR3. The germline gives CDR1 SEHNR, CDR2 FQNEAQ (reference sequence). The data belong to a study of response to subunit inactivated influenza vaccine. Study observations and caveats: Researchers suggested that each seasonal influenza vaccination recruits few new T cells.

The sequence was collected from a man aged 50 or older who received an inactivated influenza vaccine. The chain has TRBV7-9 and TRBJ2-3; D is ambiguous. The specimen was PBMCs from blood, collected 4 to 6 days after vaccination. CDR3 nucleotides: TGTGCCAGCAGCTCCCGCAGTCCGGACACAGATACGCAGTATTTT. Amino acid sequence: CASSSRSPDTDTQYF.